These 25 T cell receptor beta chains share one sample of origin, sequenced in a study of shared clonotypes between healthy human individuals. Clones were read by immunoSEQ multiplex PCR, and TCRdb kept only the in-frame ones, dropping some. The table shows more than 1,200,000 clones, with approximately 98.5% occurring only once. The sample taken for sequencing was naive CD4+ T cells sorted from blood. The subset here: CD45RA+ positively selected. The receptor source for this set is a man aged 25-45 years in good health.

Here the CDR3 DNA reads TGTGCCAGTAGTCTGCTGTTTGTAGGTGGCACAGATACGCAGTATTTT. It specifies CASSLLFVGGTDTQYF. V is TRBV19 and J is TRBJ2-3, with D hard to call. Trimming shortened V by 5 bases and J by 1 base, and 16 bases separated the two germline ends. Germline-derived CDR1 and CDR2 are LNHDA and SQIVND (reference sequence). The CDR3 length is 16 residues.

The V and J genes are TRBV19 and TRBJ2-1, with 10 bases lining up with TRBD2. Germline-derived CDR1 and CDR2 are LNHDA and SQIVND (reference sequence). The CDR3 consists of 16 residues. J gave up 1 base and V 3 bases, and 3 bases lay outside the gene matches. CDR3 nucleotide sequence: TGTGCCAGTAGTATCTCACTAGCGGGGTCCTACAATGAGCAGTTCTTC. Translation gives CASSISLAGSYNEQFF.

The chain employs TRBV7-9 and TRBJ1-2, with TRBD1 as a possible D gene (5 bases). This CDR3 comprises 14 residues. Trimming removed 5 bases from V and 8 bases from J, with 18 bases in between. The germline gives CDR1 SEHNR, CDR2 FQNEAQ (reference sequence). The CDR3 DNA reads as TGTGCCAGCAGCCCTGGGACGGCCGGGGGAGGCTACACCTTC. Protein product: CASSPGTAGGGYTF.

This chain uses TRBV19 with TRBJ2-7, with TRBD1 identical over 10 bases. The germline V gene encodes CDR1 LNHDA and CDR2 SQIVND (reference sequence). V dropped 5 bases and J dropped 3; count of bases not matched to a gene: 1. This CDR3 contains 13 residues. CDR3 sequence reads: CASSDRGHYEQYF. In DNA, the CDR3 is TGTGCCAGTAGTGACAGGGGGCACTACGAGCAGTACTTC.

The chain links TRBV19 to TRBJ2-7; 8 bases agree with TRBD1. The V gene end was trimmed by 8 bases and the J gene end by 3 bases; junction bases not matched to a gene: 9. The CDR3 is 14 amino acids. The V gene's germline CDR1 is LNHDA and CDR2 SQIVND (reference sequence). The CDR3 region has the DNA TGTGCCAGTTCGGCTTGGGACAGGTTCTACGAGCAGTACTTC. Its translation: CASSAWDRFYEQYF.

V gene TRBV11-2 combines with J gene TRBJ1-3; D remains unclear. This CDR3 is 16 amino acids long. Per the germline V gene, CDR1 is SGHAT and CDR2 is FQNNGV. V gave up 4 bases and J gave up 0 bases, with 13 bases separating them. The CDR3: CASSSTPAVSGNTIYF. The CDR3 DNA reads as TGTGCCAGCAGCTCAACCCCAGCTGTCTCTGGAAACACCATATATTTT.

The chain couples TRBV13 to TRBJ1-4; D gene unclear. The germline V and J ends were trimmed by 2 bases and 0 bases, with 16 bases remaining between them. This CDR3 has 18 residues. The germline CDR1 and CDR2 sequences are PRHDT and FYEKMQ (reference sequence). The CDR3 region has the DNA TGTGCCAGCAGCTTAACCCACCAATCAACAACAACTAATGAAAAACTGTTTTTT. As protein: CASSLTHQSTTTNEKLFF.

The CDR3 here is CASSDNEQFF. CDR3 nucleotide sequence: TGTGCCAGCAGCGACAATGAGCAGTTCTTC. V usage is TRBV7-6 and J usage is TRBJ2-1; D unresolved. CDR3 length: 10 amino acids. V lost 5 bases and J 5 bases, leaving 1 base between the germline ends. The germline CDR1 and CDR2 sequences are SGHVS and FNYEAQ.

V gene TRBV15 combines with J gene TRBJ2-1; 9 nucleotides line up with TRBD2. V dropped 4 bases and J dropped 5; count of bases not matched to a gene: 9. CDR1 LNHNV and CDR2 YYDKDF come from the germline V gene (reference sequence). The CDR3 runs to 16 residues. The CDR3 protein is CATSTWAGGPNNEQFF. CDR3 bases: TGTGCCACCAGCACTTGGGCGGGAGGGCCTAACAATGAGCAGTTCTTC.

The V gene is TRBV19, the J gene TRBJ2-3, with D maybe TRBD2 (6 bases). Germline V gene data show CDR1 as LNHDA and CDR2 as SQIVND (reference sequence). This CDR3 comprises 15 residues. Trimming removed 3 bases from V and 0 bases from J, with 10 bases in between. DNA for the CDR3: TGTGCCAGTAGTATGGGGAGCGGGAGCACAGATACGCAGTATTTT. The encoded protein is CASSMGSGSTDTQYF.

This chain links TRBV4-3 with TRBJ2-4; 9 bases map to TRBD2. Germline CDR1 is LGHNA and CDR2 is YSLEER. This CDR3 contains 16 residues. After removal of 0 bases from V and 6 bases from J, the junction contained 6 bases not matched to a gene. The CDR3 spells CASSQDVAGGANIQYF. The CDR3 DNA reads TGCGCCAGCAGCCAAGACGTGGCGGGAGGGGCAAACATTCAGTACTTC.

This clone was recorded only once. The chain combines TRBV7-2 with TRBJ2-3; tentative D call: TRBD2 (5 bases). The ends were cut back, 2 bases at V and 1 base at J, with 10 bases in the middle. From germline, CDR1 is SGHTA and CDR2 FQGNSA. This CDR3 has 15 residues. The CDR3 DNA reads TGTGCCAGCAGCTTAATGGCGGGCCGCACAGATACGCAGTATTTT. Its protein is CASSLMAGRTDTQYF. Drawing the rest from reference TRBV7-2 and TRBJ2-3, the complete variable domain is GAGVSQSPSNKVTEKGKDVELRCDPISGHTALYWYRQSLGQGLEFLIYFQGNSAPDKSGLPSDRFSAERTGGSVSTLTIQRTQQEDSAVYLCASSLMAGRTDTQYFGPGTRLTVL.

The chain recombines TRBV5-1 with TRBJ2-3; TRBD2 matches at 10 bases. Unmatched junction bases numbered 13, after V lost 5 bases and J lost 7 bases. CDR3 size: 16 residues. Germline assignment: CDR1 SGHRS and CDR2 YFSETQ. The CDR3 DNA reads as TGCGCCAGCAGTCTTGGGACTAGCGCTAGCATAAATACGCAGTATTTT. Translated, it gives CASSLGTSASINTQYF.

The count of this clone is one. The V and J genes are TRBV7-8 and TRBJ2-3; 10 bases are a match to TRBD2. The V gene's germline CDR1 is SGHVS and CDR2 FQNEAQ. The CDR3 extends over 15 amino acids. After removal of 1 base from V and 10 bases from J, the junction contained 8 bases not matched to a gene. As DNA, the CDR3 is TGTGCCAGCAGCTTAGTTTCCCTAGCGGGAGCGGCGCAGTATTTT. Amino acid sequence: CASSLVSLAGAAQYF.

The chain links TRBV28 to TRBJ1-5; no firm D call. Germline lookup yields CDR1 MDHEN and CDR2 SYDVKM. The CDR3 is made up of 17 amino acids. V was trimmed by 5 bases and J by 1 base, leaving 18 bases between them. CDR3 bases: TGTGCCAGCAGTAATTACTTGATTCGAGTAAGCAATCAGCCCCAGCATTTT. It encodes CASSNYLIRVSNQPQHF.

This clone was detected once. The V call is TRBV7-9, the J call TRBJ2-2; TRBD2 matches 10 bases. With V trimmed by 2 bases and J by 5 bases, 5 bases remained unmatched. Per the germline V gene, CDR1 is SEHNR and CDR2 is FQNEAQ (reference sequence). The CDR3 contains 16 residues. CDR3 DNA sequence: TGTGCCAGCAGCTTATACCTAGCGGGAGAGACCGGGGAGCTGTTTTTT. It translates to CASSLYLAGETGELFF.

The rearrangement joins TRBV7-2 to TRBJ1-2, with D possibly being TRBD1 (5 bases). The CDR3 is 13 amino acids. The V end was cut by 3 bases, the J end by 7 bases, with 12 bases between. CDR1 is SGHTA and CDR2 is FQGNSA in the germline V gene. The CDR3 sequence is CASSLGGGGGYTF. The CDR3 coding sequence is TGTGCCAGCAGCTTGGGTGGGGGAGGTGGCTACACCTTC.

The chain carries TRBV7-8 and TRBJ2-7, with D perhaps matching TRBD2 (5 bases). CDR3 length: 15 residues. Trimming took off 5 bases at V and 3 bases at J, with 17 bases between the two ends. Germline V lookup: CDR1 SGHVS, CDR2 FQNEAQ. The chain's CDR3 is CASSRSSGEYYEQYF. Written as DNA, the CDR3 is TGTGCCAGCAGCAGGAGCAGCGGAGAGTACTACGAGCAGTACTTC.

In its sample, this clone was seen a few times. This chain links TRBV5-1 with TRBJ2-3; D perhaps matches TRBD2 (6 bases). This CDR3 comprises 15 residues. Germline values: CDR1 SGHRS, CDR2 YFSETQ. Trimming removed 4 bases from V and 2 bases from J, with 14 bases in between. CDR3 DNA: TGCGCCAGCAGCCTGGAGGGCAGGCTCACAGATACGCAGTATTTT. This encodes CASSLEGRLTDTQYF. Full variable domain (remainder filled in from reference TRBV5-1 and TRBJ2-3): KAGVTQTPRYLIKTRGQQVTLSCSPISGHRSVSWYQQTPGQGLQFLFEYFSETQRNKGNFPGRFSGRQFSNSRSEMNVSTLELGDSALYLCASSLEGRLTDTQYFGPGTRLTVL.

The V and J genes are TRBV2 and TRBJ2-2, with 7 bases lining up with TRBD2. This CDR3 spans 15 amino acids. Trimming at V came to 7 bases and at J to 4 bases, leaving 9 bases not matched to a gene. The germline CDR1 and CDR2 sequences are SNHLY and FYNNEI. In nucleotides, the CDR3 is TGTGCCAGCAAAGCGGCGGGAGCGGTCACCGGGGAGCTGTTTTTT. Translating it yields CASKAAGAVTGELFF.

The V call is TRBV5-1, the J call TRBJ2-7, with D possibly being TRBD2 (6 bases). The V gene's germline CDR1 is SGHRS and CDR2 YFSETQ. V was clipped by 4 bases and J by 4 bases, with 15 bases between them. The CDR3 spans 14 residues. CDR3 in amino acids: CASSKRGGEYEQYF. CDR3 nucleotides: TGCGCCAGCAGCAAACGGGGCGGGGAGTACGAGCAGTACTTC.

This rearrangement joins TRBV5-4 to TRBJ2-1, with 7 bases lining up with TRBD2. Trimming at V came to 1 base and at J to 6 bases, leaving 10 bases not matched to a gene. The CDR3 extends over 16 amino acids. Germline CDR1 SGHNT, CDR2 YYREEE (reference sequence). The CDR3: CASSLPPRGSVNEQFF. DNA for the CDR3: TGTGCCAGCAGCTTGCCTCCTCGCGGGAGCGTCAATGAGCAGTTCTTC.

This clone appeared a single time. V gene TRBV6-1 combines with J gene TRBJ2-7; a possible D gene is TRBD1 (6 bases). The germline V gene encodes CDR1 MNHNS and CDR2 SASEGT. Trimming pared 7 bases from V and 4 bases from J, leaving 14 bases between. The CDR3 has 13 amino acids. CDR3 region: CASIPRGLYEQYF. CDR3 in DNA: TGTGCCAGCATCCCCAGGGGCCTTTACGAGCAGTACTTC.

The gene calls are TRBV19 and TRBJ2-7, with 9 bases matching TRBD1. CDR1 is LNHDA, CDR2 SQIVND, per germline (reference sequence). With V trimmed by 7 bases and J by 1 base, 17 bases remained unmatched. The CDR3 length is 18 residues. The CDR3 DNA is TGTGCCAGTACCAAGACAGGGGGAAGCTCCTGGCTATCCTACGAGCAGTACTTC. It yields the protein CASTKTGGSSWLSYEQYF.

The CDR3 sequence: CATRRRASGYLQETQYF. The CDR3 nucleotides read TGTGCCACTAGGAGGAGGGCTAGCGGGTACCTGCAAGAGACCCAGTACTTC. This chain links TRBV15 with TRBJ2-5; 8 nucleotides match TRBD2. V shed 9 bases, J shed 2 bases, and the junction held 17 bases outside the gene matches. CDR3 length: 17 residues. Germline-derived CDR1 and CDR2 are LNHNV and YYDKDF (reference sequence).